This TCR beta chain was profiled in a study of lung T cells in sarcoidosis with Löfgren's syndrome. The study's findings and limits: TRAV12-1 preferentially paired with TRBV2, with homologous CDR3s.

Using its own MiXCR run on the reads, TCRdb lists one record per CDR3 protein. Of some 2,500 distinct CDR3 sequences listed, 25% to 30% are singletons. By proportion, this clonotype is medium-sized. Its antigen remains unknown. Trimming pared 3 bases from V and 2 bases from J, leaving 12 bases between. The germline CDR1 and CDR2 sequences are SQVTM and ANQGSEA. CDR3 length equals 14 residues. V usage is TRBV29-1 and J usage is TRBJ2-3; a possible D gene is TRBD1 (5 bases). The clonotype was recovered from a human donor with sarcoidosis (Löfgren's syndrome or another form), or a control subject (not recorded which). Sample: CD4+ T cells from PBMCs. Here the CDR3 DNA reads TGCAGCGTTGATAGACCAGGGTCCACAGATACGCAGTATTTT. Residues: CSVDRPGSTDTQYF.